The rows below give T cell receptor beta chains drawn from one sample of a study of OX40 agonist ivuxolimab in advanced cancers. Method: immunoSEQ multiplex PCR; TCRdb's copy keeps in-frame clones and lacks some. The table records around 65,000 clones, 88% of them present only once. The sample consisted of CD4+ or CD8+ T cells sorted from blood, taken in a trial of the OX40 agonist ivuxolimab. The receptors were sampled from an adult with an advanced solid tumor such as melanoma, head and neck, liver or kidney cancer. Both conserved end residues are part of each CDR3. Each record gives: D gene, CDR3 length, J gene, clone size, V gene, CDR3 protein, CDR3 DNA. A D gene is named only where the DNA matches it firmly. Clone size is shown for a subset of rows, as once, few, many or a class of expanded clone.

D: NA; length: 15; J: TRBJ2-4; size: NA; V: TRBV7-2; CDR3: CASSLAGVSKNIQYF; DNA: TGTGCCAGCAGCTTAGCGGGAGTCTCCAAAAACATTCAGTACTTC
D: NA; length: 15; J: TRBJ1-5; size: NA; V: TRBV27; CDR3: CASSRTTGGNQPQHF; DNA: TGTGCCAGCAGTCGCACAACGGGGGGAAATCAGCCCCAGCATTTT
D: NA; length: 15; J: TRBJ2-2; size: NA; V: TRBV6-4; CDR3: CASSVKGGYTGELFF; DNA: TGTGCCAGCAGTGTTAAGGGGGGTTACACCGGGGAGCTGTTTTTT
D: NA; length: 13; J: TRBJ2-7; size: NA; V: TRBV7-2; CDR3: CASRPRLEGEQYF; DNA: TGTGCCAGCAGACCTAGACTAGAGGGCGAGCAGTACTTC
D: NA; length: 12; J: TRBJ2-2; size: NA; V: TRBV6-5; CDR3: CASSQLGGELFF; DNA: TGTGCCAGCAGTCAGTTGGGCGGGGAGCTGTTTTTT
D: NA; length: 14; J: TRBJ2-1; size: NA; V: TRBV11-2; CDR3: CASSLRDGPNEQFF; DNA: TGTGCCAGCAGCTTAAGGGACGGCCCCAATGAGCAGTTCTTC
D: NA; length: 12; J: TRBJ1-2; size: once; V: TRBV7-8; CDR3: CASSSRGYGYTF; DNA: TGTGCCAGCAGCTCTCGGGGCTATGGCTACACCTTC
D: NA; length: 14; J: TRBJ1-2; size: NA; V: TRBV6-1; CDR3: CASSLGPKDYGYTF; DNA: TGTGCCAGCAGTCTGGGACCTAAGGACTATGGCTACACCTTC
D: TRBD1; length: 14; J: TRBJ2-7; size: NA; V: TRBV5-4; CDR3: CASRPPGQANEQYF; DNA: TGTGCCAGCAGGCCTCCGGGACAGGCCAACGAGCAGTACTTC
D: NA; length: 15; J: TRBJ2-7; size: NA; V: TRBV28; CDR3: CASSLNPMTALEQYF; DNA: TGTGCCAGCAGCCTCAATCCGATGACGGCGCTAGAGCAGTACTTC
D: NA; length: 11; J: TRBJ1-2; size: NA; V: TRBV6-5; CDR3: CATGGNYGYTF; DNA: TGTGCCACTGGGGGGAACTATGGCTACACCTTC
D: NA; length: 14; J: TRBJ2-3; size: NA; V: TRBV7-2; CDR3: CASSQEAGTDTQYF; DNA: TGTGCCAGCAGCCAAGAGGCGGGGACAGATACGCAGTATTTT
D: NA; length: 15; J: TRBJ1-6; size: once; V: TRBV5-1; CDR3: CASSLAGENNSPLHF; DNA: TGCGCCAGCAGCTTGGCCGGAGAGAATAATTCACCCCTCCACTTT
D: TRBD1; length: 16; J: TRBJ2-2; size: NA; V: TRBV7-3; CDR3: CASSPKGQGRTGELFF; DNA: TGTGCCAGCAGCCCGAAGGGACAGGGAAGAACCGGGGAGCTGTTTTTT
D: NA; length: 14; J: TRBJ2-5; size: NA; V: TRBV7-7; CDR3: CASSLGGRQETQYF; DNA: TGTGCTAGCAGCTTGGGGGGTCGGCAAGAGACCCAGTACTTC
D: NA; length: 16; J: TRBJ1-4; size: NA; V: TRBV18; CDR3: CASSQTRTGSNEKLFF; DNA: TGTGCCAGCTCACAGACGAGGACGGGGAGTAATGAAAAACTGTTTTTT
D: TRBD2; length: 19; J: TRBJ2-6; size: NA; V: TRBV2; CDR3: CASFVTGTSGSSGANVLTF; DNA: TGTGCCAGCTTTGTCACCGGGACTAGCGGGAGTAGTGGGGCCAACGTCCTGACTTTC
D: TRBD2; length: 15; J: TRBJ2-2; size: few; V: TRBV5-1; CDR3: CASSLTSGRTGELFF; DNA: TGCGCCAGCAGCCTGACTAGCGGGAGAACCGGGGAGCTGTTTTTT
D: TRBD1; length: 14; J: TRBJ1-6; size: NA; V: TRBV27; CDR3: CASRGGAGGSPLHF; DNA: TGTGCCAGCAGGGGTGGGGCAGGGGGATCACCCCTCCACTTT
D: NA; length: 10; J: TRBJ2-1; size: NA; V: TRBV28; CDR3: CASSYNEQFF; DNA: TGTGCCAGCAGTTACAATGAGCAGTTCTTC
D: NA; length: 14; J: TRBJ1-2; size: NA; V: TRBV6-5; CDR3: CASRGTDSDYGYTF; DNA: TGTGCCTCCCGGGGGACGGACAGTGACTATGGCTACACCTTC
D: NA; length: 16; J: TRBJ2-2; size: NA; V: TRBV7-9; CDR3: CASSFQMPANTGELFF; DNA: TGTGCCAGCAGCTTCCAGATGCCCGCGAACACCGGGGAGCTGTTTTTT
D: NA; length: 17; J: TRBJ2-2; size: NA; V: TRBV15; CDR3: CATSRDIGQKGTGELFF; DNA: TGTGCCACCAGCAGAGATATCGGACAGAAAGGCACCGGGGAGCTGTTTTTT
D: NA; length: 11; J: TRBJ2-1; size: NA; V: TRBV6-4; CDR3: CATYQGGEQFF; DNA: TGTGCCACTTATCAAGGGGGTGAGCAGTTCTTC
D: NA; length: 16; J: TRBJ1-4; size: NA; V: TRBV6-6; CDR3: CASSRHQTGSDEKLFF; DNA: TGTGCCAGCAGCAGACACCAAACAGGGTCTGATGAAAAACTGTTTTTT
D: NA; length: 15; J: TRBJ1-1; size: NA; V: TRBV18; CDR3: CASSPPNRVGTEAFF; DNA: TGTGCCAGCTCACCACCGAACAGGGTGGGCACTGAAGCTTTCTTT
D: TRBD1; length: 16; J: TRBJ1-3; size: NA; V: TRBV4-2; CDR3: CASSQARTGSGNTIYF; DNA: TGTGCCAGCAGCCAAGCTCGGACAGGATCTGGAAACACCATATATTTT
D: NA; length: 14; J: TRBJ2-2; size: NA; V: TRBV6-6; CDR3: CASRNRVNTGELFF; DNA: TGTGCCAGCAGAAACAGGGTGAACACCGGGGAGCTGTTTTTT
D: TRBD2; length: 19; J: TRBJ2-1; size: NA; V: TRBV2; CDR3: CASSEAGEGAGATYNEQFF; DNA: TGTGCCAGCAGTGAAGCGGGGGAGGGTGCGGGTGCGACCTACAATGAGCAGTTCTTC
D: NA; length: 14; J: TRBJ2-5; size: NA; V: TRBV5-4; CDR3: CASAPGGNQETQYF; DNA: TGTGCCAGCGCCCCGGGTGGGAACCAAGAGACCCAGTACTTC
D: TRBD1; length: 16; J: TRBJ1-1; size: NA; V: TRBV6-1; CDR3: CASSERHRGVGSEAFF; DNA: TGTGCCAGCAGTGAGAGGCACAGGGGTGTGGGTTCTGAAGCTTTCTTT